These 15 T cell receptor beta chains originate from one sample sequenced in a study of blood T cell repertoires in COVID-19. Sequencing used immunoSEQ multiplex PCR; TCRdb keeps in-frame clones, though not all of them. The sample consists of 120,000 or so clones, around 77% of them appearing once. Source material: peripheral blood. Receptors originate from a human donor in a cohort sampled during active COVID-19.

The rearrangement joins TRBV5-1 to TRBJ1-2; the D is unclear. Germline V gene data show CDR1 as SGHRS and CDR2 as YFSETQ. This CDR3 is built from 14 residues. V was pared by 3 bases and J by 4 bases, with 13 bases between. The CDR3 region has the DNA TGCGCCAGCAGCTCGGGGATGAGTGGCTATGGCTACACCTTC. This codes for CASSSGMSGYGYTF.

The chain recombines TRBV19 with TRBJ1-1; D might be TRBD1 (6 bases). The CDR3 extends over 12 amino acids. Trimming removed 4 bases from V and 4 bases from J, with 7 bases in between. The germline CDR1 and CDR2 sequences are LNHDA and SQIVND (reference sequence). CDR3 in DNA: TGTGCCAGTAGTAAGGGGGTCACTGAAGCTTTCTTT. Protein sequence: CASSKGVTEAFF.

The J gene is TRBJ2-7, the V gene TRBV5-6, with D perhaps matching TRBD1 (6 bases). The V and J ends lost 5 bases and 0 bases respectively, with 15 bases between them. This CDR3 region has 15 residues. Germline V gene data show CDR1 as SGHDT and CDR2 as YYEEEE. CDR3 sequence (DNA): TGTGCCAGCAGTTTTACACAGGGAAGCTCCTACGAGCAGTACTTC. It translates to CASSFTQGSSYEQYF.

The chain combines TRBV10-2 with TRBJ1-4, with D tentatively TRBD1 (5 bases). The V end was cut by 7 bases, the J end by 6 bases, with 18 bases between. The germline CDR1 and CDR2 sequences are WSHSY and SAAADI. This CDR3 is built from 15 residues. The CDR3 region has the DNA TGCGCCAGCACCCCCATGAGGTTAGGGGATGAAAAACTGTTTTTT. It yields the protein CASTPMRLGDEKLFF.

This rearrangement joins TRBV12-3 or TRBV12-4 to TRBJ1-2, with D unclear. Trimming left V 7 bases short and J 0 bases short, with 9 bases between. The CDR3 covers 13 residues. The CDR3 sequence is CASTPGANYGYTF. CDR3 DNA: TGTGCCAGCACCCCTGGAGCTAACTATGGCTACACCTTC.

This chain joins TRBV11-2 and TRBJ2-7; D is perhaps TRBD1 (5 bases). Deletions cut 3 bases from V and 1 base from J, with 13 bases between. The germline gives CDR1 SGHAT, CDR2 FQNNGV. The CDR3 has 15 amino acids. The CDR3 DNA is TGTGCCAGCAGCTTCGCTCAGGGTAGTTCCTACGAGCAGTACTTC. Its protein product is CASSFAQGSSYEQYF. The full variable domain, completed using reference TRBV11-2 and TRBJ2-7, is EAGVAQSPRYKIIEKRQSVAFWCNPISGHATLYWYQQILGQGPKLLIQFQNNGVVDDSQLPKDRFSAERLKGVDSTLKIQPAKLEDSAVYLCASSFAQGSSYEQYFGPGTRLTVT.

This clone was picked up a small number of times. The chain is built from TRBV30 and TRBJ1-1; no firm D call. The CDR3 has 12 residues. Germline V gene data show CDR1 as GTSNPN and CDR2 as SVGIG (reference sequence). Trimming took 2 bases from V and 2 from J, leaving 6 bases between them. CDR3 nucleotides: TGTGCCTGGAGTACATATAACACTGAAGCTTTCTTT. It yields the protein CAWSTYNTEAFF.

The J gene is TRBJ1-2, the V gene TRBV5-1; a weak D match, TRBD1 (5 bases). Germline V gene data show CDR1 as SGHRS and CDR2 as YFSETQ. The CDR3 extends over 13 amino acids. Trimming left V 0 bases short and J 8 bases short, with 11 bases between. The chain's CDR3 is CASSLDGASGYTF. CDR3 DNA sequence: TGCGCCAGCAGCTTGGATGGGGCCAGCGGCTACACCTTC.

The V gene is TRBV27, the J gene TRBJ2-7; 7 bases are a match to TRBD2. From germline, CDR1 is MNHEY and CDR2 SMNVEV (reference sequence). V lost 5 bases and J lost 2; bases outside the gene matches: 12. The CDR3 is 16 residues long. The CDR3 DNA follows: TGTGCCAGCAGTCATGCCTCGGGAGGCCCCCCCTACGAGCAGTACTTC. It specifies CASSHASGGPPYEQYF.

The V gene is TRBV28, the J gene TRBJ1-1; 12 bases agree with TRBD1. This CDR3 is built from 17 residues. The V and J ends lost 4 bases and 3 bases, in that order; junction bases with no gene match: 9. Germline V gene sequence: CDR1 MDHEN, CDR2 SYDVKM. CDR3 bases: TGTGCCAGCAGTTCCGGGACAGGGGGCGGGGTGGACACTGAAGCTTTCTTT. Protein: CASSSGTGGGVDTEAFF.

The sample holds a few counts of this clone. V usage is TRBV20-1 and J usage is TRBJ1-5; D may be TRBD1 (5 bases). Trimming left V 3 bases short and J 5 bases short, with 17 bases between. The germline gives CDR1 DFQATT, CDR2 SNEGSKA (reference sequence). The CDR3 has 15 amino acids. CDR3 region: CSASGRVNFDQPQHF. Written as DNA, the CDR3 is TGCAGTGCTAGTGGCAGGGTAAATTTCGATCAGCCCCAGCATTTT.

This clone appeared a few times. V usage is TRBV25-1 and J usage is TRBJ2-7; 7 bases are shared with TRBD1. The junction had 5 bases not matched to a gene; V was cut back by 6 bases and J by 0 bases. Per the germline V gene, CDR1 is MGHDK and CDR2 is SYGVNS. CDR3 length equals 14 residues. CDR3 loop: CASRETGLSYEQYF. The DNA of the CDR3 is TGTGCCAGCAGGGAGACAGGGCTCTCCTACGAGCAGTACTTC.

Regarding this clone: Other DNA sequences from this sample encode an identical CDR3 as well. The gene calls are TRBV3-1 (or the pseudogene TRBV3-2) and TRBJ2-7, with TRBD2 as a possible D gene (6 bases). In germline, CDR1 is LGHDT, CDR2 YNNKEL (reference sequence). V shed 1 base and J shed 0 bases, with 7 bases lying between them. CDR3 length: 14 residues. The CDR3 region is CASSQGDSSYEQYF. The CDR3 nucleotides are TGTGCCAGCAGCCAAGGGGACTCCTCCTACGAGCAGTACTTC.

The rearrangement uses TRBV21-1 and TRBJ2-1; the table names TRBD2, a call not compared with the DNA. TRBV21-1 is an annotated pseudogene. The CDR3 is 17 amino acids. Here the CDR3 reads CASSKGVSRSSYNEQFF. CDR3 nucleotides: TGTGCCAGCAGCAAAGGGGTTAGCCGCAGCTCCTACAATGAGCAGTTCTTC.

This clone has a count of ten or more. The chain combines TRBV2 with TRBJ2-7, with 12 bases matching TRBD2. CDR3 size: 15 residues. V trimming: 6 bases; J trimming: 5 bases; junction bases outside the gene matches: 8. Germline CDR1 SNHLY, CDR2 FYNNEI. The CDR3 DNA is TGTGCCAGCAGCCTAGCGGGGGGGCCGGGGGACGAGCAGTACTTC. This sequence encodes CASSLAGGPGDEQYF.